The present TCR beta chain was sequenced within a study of T cell responses to AZD1222 COVID-19 vaccine. Regarding the study as a whole: Possibly, clonal diversity was underestimated; donors were largely white British and included more females.

The sample holds one count of this clone. Its cognate antigen is unknown. The assay was immunoSEQ multiplex PCR, and TCRdb's table has in-frame clones only and misses some. The repertoire consists of about 67,000 clones, with around four fifths occurring once and the leading ten covering over 20%. This sample comprised peripheral blood, obtained on day 0 of AZD1222 vaccination. This clonotype was obtained from an adult in good health.

CDR3 amino acids: CASSQADFQETQYF. DNA of the CDR3: TGTGCCAGCAGCCAAGCCGACTTCCAAGAGACCCAGTACTTC. This chain links TRBV3-1 (or the pseudogene TRBV3-2) with TRBJ2-5, with unresolved D. The CDR3 sequence is 14 residues long. Trimming removed 1 base from V and 1 base from J, with 7 bases in between. Germline V lookup: CDR1 LGHDT, CDR2 YNNKEL (reference sequence).